This T cell receptor (beta chain) is drawn from a study of T-cell memory formation after mild COVID-19. Turning to the study itself: The TCR clusters were mostly specific to one donor. The study's findings and limits: Some clones that responded turned up in pre-infection memory, which suggests that cross-reactive memory joined in. Clones contracting day 15 to 85 were balanced CD4/CD8; later expanders leaned CD4+.

Germline values: CDR1 SGHTA, CDR2 FQGNSA. With 5 bases clipped from V and 4 bases from J, the junction kept 13 bases outside the gene matches. This CDR3 has 18 residues. As concerns this clonotype: Its antigen is unknown.

Barcoded TCR alpha and TCR beta cDNA libraries with UMIs came from 5'RACE using constant-segment primers. MiXCR, applied by TCRdb to the 5' RACE reads, yields one record per CDR3 protein. Among 110,000 or so distinct CDR3 sequences listed, 15% to 20% were seen once. The receptor was isolated from a man aged 18 to 30 who had mild COVID-19 (a few samples of this study predate the infection). Cell type and time point are not known. The material sequenced was PBMCs or a T cell subset sorted from them (not recorded which). The chain employs TRBV7-2 and TRBJ2-2, with TRBD2 identical over 10 bases. CDR3 nucleotide sequence: TGTGCCAGCAGCCCAGACGCGTCTAGCGGGGGCCCCACCGGGGAGCTGTTTTTT. Protein product: CASSPDASSGGPTGELFF.